A single TCR beta chain is shown here with its context. The data originate from a study of PD-L1 blockade in urothelial cancer. Study at large: At 3 weeks (second dose) and 6 weeks after starting treatment, blood was analyzed.

Disease in patients was locally advanced or metastatic urothelial carcinoma. Each patient supplied 1 to 8 pretreatment and on-treatment samples. Profiled with immunoSEQ multiplex PCR; TCRdb holds only in-frame clones, not every one. The table has about 45,000 clones, about 91% seen once. This CDR3 region has 15 residues. Per the germline V gene, CDR1 is MNHEY and CDR2 is SVGAGI. Deletions cut 0 bases from V and 0 bases from J, with 7 bases between. The clonotype originates from a man older than 75 with urothelial cancer. The chain couples TRBV6-5 to TRBJ2-3, with no clear D. Sequencing was performed on PBMCs, taken around atezolizumab (anti-PD-L1) treatment. The CDR3 region is CASSYSSESTDTQYF. The CDR3 DNA is TGTGCCAGCAGTTACTCGAGCGAAAGCACAGATACGCAGTATTTT.